This T cell receptor beta chain is from a study of blood T cell repertoires in COVID-19. Germline V CDR1 and CDR2: SGHRS, YFSETQ. CDR3 length: 15 amino acids. The V end was cut by 0 bases, the J end by 5 bases, with 11 bases between. Clones were read by immunoSEQ multiplex PCR, and TCRdb kept only the in-frame ones, dropping some. This table holds 200,000 to 250,000 clones, 82% found once. The TCR originated in an elderly woman with COVID-19, enrolled during active disease. The sample taken for sequencing was peripheral blood. J is TRBJ1-4 and V is TRBV5-1; weak D call: TRBD1 (6 bases). The CDR3 DNA follows: TGCGCCAGCAGCTTGGAGCCAGGGGTAAATGAAAAACTGTTTTTT. It translates to CASSLEPGVNEKLFF.